This T cell receptor beta chain stems from a study of regulatory T cells in long-lasting Graves disease. Note on this clonotype: Antigen: not known.

Germline loops: CDR1 MGHDK, CDR2 SYGVNS. The length of the CDR3 is 16 residues. The V and J ends lost 1 base and 5 bases respectively, with 15 bases between them. Findings of the study overall: It was in persistent disease that TRBV28, TRBJ1-2 and TRBJ2-5 were favored. Persistent Graves' cases showed lower TCR diversity than newly diagnosed cases.

Building the TCR beta libraries relied on iRepertoire HTBI primers, and CDR3 regions underwent Arm-PCR. TCRdb re-derived calls from the multiplex PCR reads in MiXCR, one entry per CDR3 protein. The repertoire consists of 350,000 to 450,000 distinct CDR3 sequences, with 15% occurring once and the leading ten covering around 15%. Indicated time point: newly diagnosed GD, antithyroid drugs for less than 3 months. The authors made the TCR library using RNA they extracted from PBMCs. These same data were also listed under a study on T cells in Graves' hyperthyroidism and ophthalmopathy. That investigation notes: Appearing also in blood were most of the thyroid clonotypes expanded above 0.001.

This material consisted of peripheral blood mononuclear cells (PBMCs), taken at new diagnosis, from a patient treated with antithyroid drugs. The origin of this receptor is a woman in her twenties or thirties with Graves disease. This sequence joins TRBV25-1 and TRBJ2-1; D may match TRBD1 or TRBD2 (7 bases each). This CDR3 reads CASSEFVAGGDNEQFF. Written as DNA, the CDR3 is TGTGCCAGCAGTGAATTTGTGGCAGGGGGGGACAATGAGCAGTTCTTC.